This T cell receptor beta chain comes out of a study of Tregs in tolerant kidney transplant recipients. Method: immunoSEQ multiplex PCR; TCRdb's copy keeps in-frame clones and lacks some. The sample gives 70,000 to 95,000 clones, more than 85% of which show up once; approximately 0.3% is in the top ten. The ends lost 2 bases at V and 3 bases at J; junction bases unmatched: 5. Germline V CDR1 and CDR2: SGHVS, FQNEAQ. The CDR3 has 16 amino acids. V usage is TRBV7-8 and J usage is TRBJ2-1, with TRBD1 matching over 9 bases. The TCR sequence derives from a human donor who received a combined kidney and bone marrow transplant. The sequenced sample was Tregs from blood, obtained before the transplant. The CDR3 nucleotides are TGTGCCAGCAGCTTACGGGGGACAGGGTACTACAATGAGCAGTTCTTC. Translation gives CASSLRGTGYYNEQFF.